Listed below are T cell receptor beta chains from one sample, sequenced in a study of shared clonotypes between healthy human individuals. Repertoires were generated with immunoSEQ multiplex PCR, while TCRdb's copy carries only in-frame clones and drops some. The sample shows about 1.5 million clones, around 98% of them seen only once. Sequencing was carried out using naive CD4+ T cells sorted from blood. Receptors were obtained from a man aged 25 to 45 in good health. Each CDR3 is given with its conserved first and last residue. Fields, in order: V gene, D gene, clone size, J gene, CDR3 DNA, CDR3 protein. The D gene is left open where the match is weak. Part of the rows lack a size; the others show once, few, many or a class for expanded clones.

v_gene: TRBV2
d_gene: TRBD1
abundance: -
j_gene: TRBJ1-2
CDR3nt: TGTGCCAGCAGTGTTGACAGGGGAGGGTTCACCTTC
CDR3aa: CASSVDRGGFTF

v_gene: TRBV19
d_gene: TRBD1
abundance: once
j_gene: TRBJ2-1
CDR3nt: TGTGCCAGCCAAAGGGGACAGGGGGGTCGGTTCTTC
CDR3aa: CASQRGQGGRFF

v_gene: TRBV29-1
d_gene: TRBD2
abundance: -
j_gene: TRBJ2-3
CDR3nt: TGCAGCGTATTACCCGGGACTAGCGGTACAGATACGCAGTATTTT
CDR3aa: CSVLPGTSGTDTQYF

v_gene: TRBV29-1
d_gene: -
abundance: -
j_gene: TRBJ2-5
CDR3nt: TGCAGCGTTGAAGAGGTAGCTCCTCGGGAGACCCAGTACTTC
CDR3aa: CSVEEVAPRETQYF

v_gene: TRBV27
d_gene: -
abundance: -
j_gene: TRBJ1-5
CDR3nt: TGTGCCAGCAGTCGGTTCAGGGAACTTCAGCCCCAGCATTTT
CDR3aa: CASSRFRELQPQHF

v_gene: TRBV10-3
d_gene: -
abundance: -
j_gene: TRBJ1-5
CDR3nt: TGTGCCATCAGTGTGCTGCAGGGGCAGGTTCAGCCCCAGCATTTT
CDR3aa: CAISVLQGQVQPQHF

v_gene: TRBV5-6
d_gene: -
abundance: -
j_gene: TRBJ1-2
CDR3nt: TGTGCCAGCAGCTTGCGGGGAAATGGCTACACCTTC
CDR3aa: CASSLRGNGYTF

v_gene: TRBV4-3
d_gene: TRBD1
abundance: -
j_gene: TRBJ2-7
CDR3nt: TGCGCCAGCAGCCATAACCGGGACAGGGTCTACGAGCAGTACTTC
CDR3aa: CASSHNRDRVYEQYF

v_gene: TRBV5-1
d_gene: TRBD1
abundance: -
j_gene: TRBJ1-2
CDR3nt: TGCGCCAGCAGCTTTGAGGGGGCCTATGGCTACACCTTC
CDR3aa: CASSFEGAYGYTF

v_gene: TRBV7-8
d_gene: -
abundance: once
j_gene: TRBJ2-3
CDR3nt: TGTGCCAGCAGCTTCAGGTTCTCAGCGGTCGCAGATACGCAGTATTTT
CDR3aa: CASSFRFSAVADTQYF

v_gene: TRBV7-6
d_gene: TRBD2
abundance: -
j_gene: TRBJ2-1
CDR3nt: TGTGCCAGCAGCGTTAGCGGGAGTTACAATGAGCAGTTCTTC
CDR3aa: CASSVSGSYNEQFF

v_gene: TRBV14
d_gene: TRBD1
abundance: -
j_gene: TRBJ2-7
CDR3nt: TGTGCCAGCAGCCGACGACAGGGAGACTCCTACGAGCAGTACTTC
CDR3aa: CASSRRQGDSYEQYF

v_gene: TRBV5-1
d_gene: -
abundance: -
j_gene: TRBJ2-7
CDR3nt: TGCGCCAGCAGCTTTTCACCGGGACTCGGCTCCTACGAGCAGTACTTC
CDR3aa: CASSFSPGLGSYEQYF

v_gene: TRBV28
d_gene: TRBD1
abundance: -
j_gene: TRBJ1-1
CDR3nt: TGTGCCAGCAGTTTATGGGCAGGGGGCGTCGACACTGAAGCTTTCTTT
CDR3aa: CASSLWAGGVDTEAFF

v_gene: TRBV2
d_gene: -
abundance: -
j_gene: TRBJ1-1
CDR3nt: TGTGCCAGCGGAGGGGACGTTAACACTGAAGCTTTCTTT
CDR3aa: CASGGDVNTEAFF

v_gene: TRBV11-3
d_gene: -
abundance: -
j_gene: TRBJ2-2
CDR3nt: TGTGCCAGCAGCTTAGAGGGAAACACCGGGGAGCTGTTTTTT
CDR3aa: CASSLEGNTGELFF

v_gene: TRBV7-2
d_gene: -
abundance: -
j_gene: TRBJ1-5
CDR3nt: TGTGCCAGCAGCTTAGCGCCCACAGGGTTTTCGAGCAATCAGCCCCAGCATTTT
CDR3aa: CASSLAPTGFSSNQPQHF

v_gene: TRBV11-3
d_gene: TRBD1
abundance: once
j_gene: TRBJ2-2
CDR3nt: TGTGCCAGCAGCCCAAGGGGACAGGGATCCGGGGAGCTGTTTTTT
CDR3aa: CASSPRGQGSGELFF

v_gene: TRBV5-6
d_gene: -
abundance: -
j_gene: TRBJ1-2
CDR3nt: TGTGCCAGCAGCTCACCCTGGCAGGGCGGCTATGGCTACACCTTC
CDR3aa: CASSSPWQGGYGYTF

v_gene: TRBV6-6
d_gene: TRBD2
abundance: -
j_gene: TRBJ2-1
CDR3nt: TGTGCCAGCAGTTTCATAGCGGGAGCGACCGGGAATGAGCAGTTCTTC
CDR3aa: CASSFIAGATGNEQFF

v_gene: TRBV11-2
d_gene: -
abundance: once
j_gene: TRBJ2-7
CDR3nt: TGTGCCCTATCTACGGAGGGCAGGGCCGGCGAGCAGTACTTC
CDR3aa: CALSTEGRAGEQYF

v_gene: TRBV10-3
d_gene: TRBD2
abundance: -
j_gene: TRBJ2-1
CDR3nt: TGTGCCATCAGTGAGGGGACTAGCGGGACCTATGAGCAGTTCTTC
CDR3aa: CAISEGTSGTYEQFF

v_gene: TRBV6-5
d_gene: TRBD1
abundance: -
j_gene: TRBJ2-7
CDR3nt: TGTGCCAGCAGTTTACGACAGGGGAACGAGCAGTACTTC
CDR3aa: CASSLRQGNEQYF